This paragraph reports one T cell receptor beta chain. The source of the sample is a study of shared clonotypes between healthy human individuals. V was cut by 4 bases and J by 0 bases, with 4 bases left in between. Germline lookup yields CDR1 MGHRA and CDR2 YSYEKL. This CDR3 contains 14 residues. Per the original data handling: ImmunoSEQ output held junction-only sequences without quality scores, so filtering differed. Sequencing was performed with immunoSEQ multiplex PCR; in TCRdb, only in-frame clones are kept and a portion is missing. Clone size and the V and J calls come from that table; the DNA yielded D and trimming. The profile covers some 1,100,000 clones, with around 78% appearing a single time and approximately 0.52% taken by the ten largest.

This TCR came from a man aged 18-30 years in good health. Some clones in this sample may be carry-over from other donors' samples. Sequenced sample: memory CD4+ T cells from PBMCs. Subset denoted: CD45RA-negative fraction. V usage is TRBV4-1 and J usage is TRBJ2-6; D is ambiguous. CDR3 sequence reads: CASSRDSGANVLTF. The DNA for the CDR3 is TGCGCCAGCAGCCGAGACTCTGGGGCCAACGTCCTGACTTTC.